These T cell receptor beta chains were read from a single sample in a study of cytomegalovirus exposure and HLA in healthy donors. TCRdb's copy holds only in-frame clones and misses some; the assay was immunoSEQ multiplex PCR. The table lists hundreds of thousands of clones, approximately 84% of them singletons. Sequencing used PBMCs. These receptors were collected from a woman aged 40 to 50 in good health and CMV-seronegative. Both conserved end residues are part of each CDR3. The D gene is left open where the match is weak. The listing skips clone size in some rows; elsewhere it reads once, few, many or a size class.

j_call	v_call	d_call	clone_size	cdr3_nt	cdr3_aa
TRBJ2-3	TRBV10-1	.	.	TGCGCCAGCAGTGACCACACTAAGGGCACAGATACGCAGTATTTT	CASSDHTKGTDTQYF
TRBJ1-6	TRBV6-4	.	.	TGTGCCAGCAGTGTTGAGGCCGGGGGGAATTCACCCCTCCACTTT	CASSVEAGGNSPLHF
TRBJ2-3	TRBV2	TRBD1	.	TGTGCCAGCAGTGCCCCCGAGACAGGGTCCGCAGATACGCAGTATTTT	CASSAPETGSADTQYF
TRBJ1-5	TRBV7-2	.	once	TGTGCCAGCAGCTCCCAGGATAGCAATCAGCCCCAGCATTTT	CASSSQDSNQPQHF
TRBJ1-1	TRBV11-2	TRBD1	.	TGTGCCAGCAGCTTAGGAGGGGGGACAGGGGGCACTGAAGCTTTCTTT	CASSLGGGTGGTEAFF
TRBJ2-7	TRBV6-1	.	.	TGTGCCAGCAGTGAATGGGGAGGAAGGCCCTACGAGCAGTACTTC	CASSEWGGRPYEQYF
TRBJ2-1	TRBV27	.	.	TGTGCCAGCAGTTTGAGGGGGTACAATGAGCAGTTCTTC	CASSLRGYNEQFF
TRBJ1-5	TRBV28	TRBD1	.	TGTGCCAGCAGTTTATGGGGACAGGGTACCCAGCCCCAGCATTTT	CASSLWGQGTQPQHF
TRBJ2-2	TRBV28	.	.	TGTGCCAGCAGCCATGAGAGCACCGGGGAGCTGTTTTTT	CASSHESTGELFF
TRBJ2-2	TRBV9	.	once	TGTGCCAGCAGCTTCGGGATTTCGGCCGGGGAGCTGTTTTTT	CASSFGISAGELFF
TRBJ1-1	TRBV5-6	.	many	TGTGCCAGCAGCTCACTACAGGGCTTCACCACTGAAGCTTTCTTT	CASSSLQGFTTEAFF
TRBJ1-1	TRBV7-6	.	.	TGTGCCAGCAGCTCGAGGTCCAGGGGCAATACGAACACTGAAGCTTTCTTT	CASSSRSRGNTNTEAFF
TRBJ2-1	TRBV5-1	.	.	TGCGCCAGCAGCTTGGCCGCCGGAGGCTACAATGAGCAGTTCTTC	CASSLAAGGYNEQFF
TRBJ2-3	TRBV2	.	.	TGTGCCAGCACCGAGAGAACAGATACGCAGTATTTT	CASTERTDTQYF
TRBJ1-2	TRBV9	TRBD1	once	TGTGCCAGCAGCGAGGGACAGGGAGATGGCTACACCTTC	CASSEGQGDGYTF
TRBJ1-2	TRBV10-3	.	.	TGTGCCATCAGTGATCCCGGCCGGGACTATGGCTACACCTTC	CAISDPGRDYGYTF
TRBJ1-5	TRBV28	.	.	TGTGCCAGCAGTCCTGCCGGGACAAATAATCAGCCCCAGCATTTT	CASSPAGTNNQPQHF
TRBJ1-1	TRBV19	.	few	TGTGCCAGTAAAGACAGCACGAACACTGAAGCTTTCTTT	CASKDSTNTEAFF
TRBJ2-2	TRBV6-1	TRBD1	.	TGTGCCAGCAGTGAAGGCCCGACAGGGTTGAACACCGGGGAGCTGTTTTTT	CASSEGPTGLNTGELFF
TRBJ2-5	TRBV5-6	.	.	TGTGCCAGCGGTTCAATCGACTCCGCGGGGGAGACCCAGTACTTC	CASGSIDSAGETQYF
TRBJ2-7	TRBV7-9	.	.	TGTGCCAGCAGCTTTCGGAGGGACGAGCAGTACTTC	CASSFRRDEQYF
TRBJ2-2	TRBV6-1	TRBD2	.	TGTGCCGCGACGGGGGGGCCCACCGGGGAGCTGTTTTTT	CAATGGPTGELFF
TRBJ1-4	TRBV5-1	TRBD1	.	TGCGCCAGCCAGACAGGGGCGCAGGGTAATGAAAAACTGTTTTTT	CASQTGAQGNEKLFF
TRBJ1-2	TRBV12-2	.	.	TGTGCAAGTCGCTACCACAGGGACACTAACTATGGCTACACCTTC	CASRYHRDTNYGYTF
TRBJ2-7	TRBV2	TRBD1	.	TGTGCCAGCAGCGGGGGACAGGGAGGCGAGCAGTACTTC	CASSGGQGGEQYF
TRBJ2-6	TRBV2	TRBD1	.	TGTGCCAGCAGTGAAATAGGGGGCGCTGGGGCCAACGTCCTGACTTTC	CASSEIGGAGANVLTF
TRBJ1-4	TRBV29-1	TRBD1	few	TGCAGCGTAGGGGACAGTTCTCTAAGGGGAAAACTGTTTTTT	CSVGDSSLRGKLFF
TRBJ1-2	TRBV2	.	.	TGTGCCAGCAGCCAGCGCGGGGAAACTAACTATGGCTACACCTTC	CASSQRGETNYGYTF
TRBJ1-1	TRBV7-2	.	.	TGTGCCAGCAGCTTAACCCCCGGGAACACTGAAGCTTTCTTT	CASSLTPGNTEAFF
TRBJ1-4	TRBV25-1	TRBD1	.	TGTGCCAGCGCAACCGGGACAGTTAATGAAAAACTGTTTTTT	CASATGTVNEKLFF
TRBJ2-4	TRBV2	.	.	TGTGCCAGCAGTGAAATGGGCCAGGGTGCAAACATTCAGTACTTC	CASSEMGQGANIQYF
TRBJ1-2	TRBV7-8	.	.	TGTGCCAGCAGCTTAGGGCCAGGGGCTGGCTACACCTTC	CASSLGPGAGYTF
TRBJ1-5	TRBV12-5	TRBD1	.	TGTGCTAGTGGTTTGGGGCAGGGGGAGGGCAATCAGCCCCAGCATTTT	CASGLGQGEGNQPQHF